Listed below are T cell receptor beta chains from one sample, sequenced in a study of blood T cell repertoires in COVID-19. Data came from immunoSEQ multiplex PCR; TCRdb stores just in-frame clones and leaves some out. The sample holds around 140,000 clones; about 76% are singletons and the top ten take over 7.5%. Sequencing input: peripheral blood. The receptor set was obtained from an older woman with active or convalescent COVID-19. Each CDR3 is given with its conserved first and last residue. A D gene is named only where the DNA matches it firmly. Some rows mark clone size as missing; the rest say once, few, many or name a class of expanded clone.

>.|TRBJ2-3|TRBV2|.
CASSDTRSTDTQYF
TGTGCCAGCAGTGATACGCGGAGCACAGATACGCAGTATTTT
>once|TRBJ2-1|TRBV6-2/TRBV6-3|TRBD2
CASSKRLAGWAKGYNEQFF
TGTGCCAGCAGTAAGAGACTAGCGGGATGGGCGAAAGGCTACAATGAGCAGTTCTTC
>.|TRBJ1-1|TRBV2|.
CASSERRGNTEAFF
TGTGCCAGCAGTGAAAGGAGGGGGAACACTGAAGCTTTCTTT
>.|TRBJ1-1|TRBV11-2|TRBD1
CASSLYRGSNTEAFF
TGTGCCAGCAGCTTATACAGGGGATCTAACACTGAAGCTTTCTTT
>.|TRBJ2-7|TRBV7-2|TRBD2
CASSPFGGGSYEQYF
TGTGCCAGCAGTCCGTTCGGCGGGGGTTCCTACGAGCAGTACTTC
>.|TRBJ1-1|TRBV19|TRBD1
CASQDRGFTEAFF
TGTGCCAGCCAAGACAGGGGCTTTACTGAAGCTTTCTTT
>.|TRBJ1-1|TRBV6-6|.
CASSYPGDTEAFF
TGTGCCAGCAGTTACCCGGGGGACACTGAAGCTTTCTTT
>.|TRBJ2-3|TRBV5-5|.
CASSSRDTDTQYF
TGTGCCAGCAGCTCCAGGGACACAGATACGCAGTATTTT
>.|TRBJ1-1|TRBV28|TRBD1
CASSLAGTVNTEAFF
TGTGCCAGCAGTTTAGCCGGGACAGTGAACACTGAAGCTTTCTTT
>.|TRBJ1-5|TRBV30|.
CAWTNGVGQPQHF
TGTGCCTGGACGAACGGGGTAGGCCAGCCCCAGCATTTT
>few|TRBJ1-1|TRBV7-9|.
CASSSGGGNTEAFF
TGTGCCAGCAGCTCTGGAGGCGGGAACACTGAAGCTTTCTTT
>.|TRBJ2-3|TRBV7-8|TRBD2
CASSLVAGGPLSTDTQYF
TGTGCCAGCAGCTTAGTTGCGGGGGGTCCTTTGTCTACAGATACGCAGTATTTT
>.|TRBJ1-5|TRBV5-1|TRBD1
CASSSRDRVFQPQHF
TGCGCCAGCAGCTCCCGGGACAGGGTCTTTCAGCCCCAGCATTTT
>once|TRBJ1-1|TRBV28|.
CASSLGGGVNTEAFF
TGTGCCAGCAGTTTAGGTGGGGGGGTGAACACTGAAGCTTTCTTT
>.|TRBJ2-3|TRBV19|TRBD2
CASSLSVWELAGGAWVTDTQYF
TGTGCCAGTAGTCTGTCGGTGTGGGAACTAGCGGGAGGGGCATGGGTCACAGATACGCAGTATTTT
>.|TRBJ2-5|TRBV28|.
CASRDTGGRETQYF
TGTGCCAGCAGGGACACCGGAGGGAGGGAGACCCAGTACTTC
>once|TRBJ2-5|TRBV6-8|TRBD1
CASSSNRGQETQYF
TGTGCCAGCAGTTCTAACAGGGGTCAAGAGACCCAGTACTTC
>few|TRBJ2-1|TRBV5-1|TRBD1
CASSNLGGTIYNEQFF
TGCGCCAGCAGCAATTTAGGGGGCACAATCTACAATGAGCAGTTCTTC
>.|TRBJ1-4|TRBV5-6|.
CASSRNFREKLFF
TGTGCCAGCAGCAGAAACTTTCGGGAAAAACTGTTTTTT
>.|TRBJ1-2|TRBV9|.
CASSGYRKGKGYGYTF
TGTGCCAGCAGCGGGTACCGCAAGGGGAAGGGCTATGGCTACACCTTC
>.|TRBJ1-3|TRBV6-5|.
CASSWGAGNTIYF
TGTGCCAGCAGTTGGGGAGCTGGAAACACCATATATTTT
>.|TRBJ2-3|TRBV5-5|.
CASSPDYLTDTQYF
TGTGCCAGCAGCCCGGACTACCTCACAGATACGCAGTATTTT
>once|TRBJ1-1|TRBV29-1|.
CSAATATNTEAFF
TGCAGCGCTGCTACAGCTACGAACACTGAAGCTTTCTTT
>once|TRBJ2-2|TRBV24-1|.
CATSDPGGLNTGELFF
TGTGCCACCAGTGATCCTGGGGGGTTAAACACCGGGGAGCTGTTTTTT
>.|TRBJ1-1|TRBV19|TRBD1
CASSSRTGRGTEAFF
TGTGCCAGTAGTTCCCGGACAGGGCGGGGGACTGAAGCTTTCTTT
>once|TRBJ1-4|TRBV19|.
CATRGPPGEKLFF
TGTGCCACCCGAGGGCCGCCGGGAGAAAAACTGTTTTTT
>.|TRBJ1-1|TRBV11-2|TRBD1
CASSPWGQGSTEAFF
TGTGCCAGCAGCCCGTGGGGACAGGGGTCCACTGAAGCTTTCTTT
>.|TRBJ2-7|TRBV19|TRBD2
CASRDSGTSLYEQYF
TGTGCCAGTCGAGATTCCGGGACTAGCCTCTACGAGCAGTACTTC
>.|TRBJ2-1|TRBV7-6|.
CASSLDGFEQFF
TGTGCCAGCAGCTTAGACGGTTTTGAGCAGTTCTTC
>few|TRBJ1-5|TRBV6-1|TRBD1
CASSDWTGASNQPQHF
TGTGCCAGCAGTGACTGGACAGGGGCTAGCAATCAGCCCCAGCATTTT
>few|TRBJ1-1|TRBV18|.
CASSYRDSGNTEAFF
TGTGCCAGCTCATATCGGGACTCGGGGAACACTGAAGCTTTCTTT
>.|TRBJ1-5|TRBV2|.
CASTPGREGQPQHF
TGTGCCAGCACCCCGGGCAGGGAAGGTCAGCCCCAGCATTTT
>.|TRBJ2-7|TRBV5-4|TRBD2
CASSLAGLAGGPYEQYF
TGTGCCAGCAGCTTGGCGGGGCTAGCGGGAGGGCCCTACGAGCAGTACTTC
>.|TRBJ2-1|TRBV7-8|TRBD1
CASSLGGTGGYNEQFF
TGTGCCAGCAGCTTAGGGGGGACAGGGGGCTACAATGAGCAGTTCTTC
>.|TRBJ2-3|TRBV28|.
CASSPPLSGTDTQYF
TGTGCCAGCAGTCCCCCGTTATCCGGCACAGATACGCAGTATTTT
>.|TRBJ1-1|TRBV3-1/TRBV3-2|.
CASSQVSGTEAFF
TGTGCCAGCAGCCAAGTTAGCGGCACTGAAGCTTTCTTT
>.|TRBJ2-2|TRBV7-2|.
CASSPSSLSTGELFF
TGTGCCAGCAGCCCCTCTTCCTTATCGACCGGGGAGCTGTTTTTT
>.|TRBJ2-5|TRBV19|TRBD1
CASSGQGGWETQYF
TGTGCCAGTAGTGGACAGGGAGGTTGGGAGACCCAGTACTTC
>.|TRBJ1-1|TRBV6-2/TRBV6-3|.
CASSYVGGNTEAFF
TGTGCCAGCAGTTACGTGGGGGGGAACACTGAAGCTTTCTTT
>.|TRBJ1-5|TRBV28|.
CASSLVGILVNQPQHF
TGTGCCAGCAGCCTCGTCGGGATTCTAGTCAATCAGCCCCAGCATTTT
>.|TRBJ2-2|TRBV6-6|TRBD1
CASRDSGTGGPGELFF
TGTGCCAGCAGGGACTCCGGGACAGGGGGCCCCGGGGAGCTGTTTTTT
>.|TRBJ1-1|TRBV20-1|TRBD1
CSALRGQAFF
TGCAGTGCTCTCAGGGGGCAAGCTTTCTTT
>.|TRBJ1-5|TRBV6-5|.
CASSYAGPNQPQHF
TGTGCCAGCAGTTACGCAGGGCCCAATCAGCCCCAGCATTTT
>.|TRBJ2-2|TRBV5-1|.
CASSLGRPGELFF
TGCGCCAGCAGCTTGGGGAGGCCCGGGGAGCTGTTTTTT
>.|TRBJ2-3|TRBV19|TRBD2
CASSAGGTSGGTRTDTQYF
TGTGCCAGTAGTGCTGGAGGGACTAGCGGGGGGACAAGGACAGATACGCAGTATTTT